The rows below give T cell receptor beta chains drawn from one sample of a study of blood T cell repertoires in COVID-19. The assay was immunoSEQ multiplex PCR, and TCRdb's table has in-frame clones only and misses some. Of about 300,000 clones listed, 88% are singletons. The source material was peripheral blood. The receptors were gathered from a woman aged 25 to 45 who had recovered from COVID-19. CDR3s include the opening cysteine and the closing phenylalanine or tryptophan. A D gene is named only where the DNA matches it firmly. Clone size is not always given. Where it is, it says once, few, many or a class for expanded clones.

abundance: .; j_gene: TRBJ1-1; v_gene: TRBV5-1; d_gene: TRBD1; CDR3nt: TGCGCCAGCAGCTTCGACAGGGGGGACACTGAAGCTTTCTTT; CDR3aa: CASSFDRGDTEAFF
abundance: .; j_gene: TRBJ2-3; v_gene: TRBV5-4; d_gene: TRBD2; CDR3nt: TGTGCCAGCAGCCTGGGGAGGACTAGCGGGGGGCACAGCACAGATACGCAGTATTTT; CDR3aa: CASSLGRTSGGHSTDTQYF
abundance: .; j_gene: TRBJ1-1; v_gene: TRBV6-5; d_gene: .; CDR3nt: TGTGCCAGCAGTTACTCGTCTCTTGCTGAAGCTTTCTTT; CDR3aa: CASSYSSLAEAFF
abundance: once; j_gene: TRBJ2-1; v_gene: TRBV7-2; d_gene: TRBD2; CDR3nt: TGTGCCAGCAGCTTGGGACTAGCGGGGGGTGGTGAGCAGTTCTTC; CDR3aa: CASSLGLAGGGEQFF
abundance: .; j_gene: TRBJ1-3; v_gene: TRBV30; d_gene: .; CDR3nt: TGTGCCTGGACAGGGTCACGCTCTGGAAACACCATATATTTT; CDR3aa: CAWTGSRSGNTIYF
abundance: few; j_gene: TRBJ1-2; v_gene: TRBV15; d_gene: .; CDR3nt: TGTGCCACCAGCAATGGCCGTCCCTCTAACTATGGCTACACCTTC; CDR3aa: CATSNGRPSNYGYTF
abundance: .; j_gene: TRBJ2-1; v_gene: TRBV19; d_gene: .; CDR3nt: TGTGCCAGTAGTATTACATTGAACAATGAGCAGTTCTTC; CDR3aa: CASSITLNNEQFF
abundance: .; j_gene: TRBJ1-2; v_gene: TRBV7-8; d_gene: .; CDR3nt: TGTGCCAGCAGCACGAGGATATCGGGTTCTGGCTACACCTTC; CDR3aa: CASSTRISGSGYTF
abundance: .; j_gene: TRBJ2-7; v_gene: TRBV19; d_gene: TRBD1; CDR3nt: TGTGCCAGTACCAAGGGACAGGTCACCGGCCACGAGCAGTACTTC; CDR3aa: CASTKGQVTGHEQYF
abundance: .; j_gene: TRBJ2-3; v_gene: TRBV7-3; d_gene: .; CDR3nt: TGTGCCAGCAGCTTTAATCCCGGCGGCGATACGCAGTATTTT; CDR3aa: CASSFNPGGDTQYF
abundance: .; j_gene: TRBJ1-2; v_gene: TRBV19; d_gene: .; CDR3nt: TGTGCCAGTACGGAGGGGAACTATGGCTACACCTTC; CDR3aa: CASTEGNYGYTF
abundance: .; j_gene: TRBJ2-1; v_gene: TRBV7-2; d_gene: .; CDR3nt: TGTGCCAGCAGCTTAACCATGACTAGAGTCAATGAGCAGTTCTTC; CDR3aa: CASSLTMTRVNEQFF
abundance: .; j_gene: TRBJ1-2; v_gene: TRBV28; d_gene: .; CDR3nt: TGTGCCAGCAGTTTTTTTCTCCAGGGGTCTCCCACCTTC; CDR3aa: CASSFFLQGSPTF
abundance: .; j_gene: TRBJ2-3; v_gene: TRBV24-1; d_gene: TRBD1; CDR3nt: TGTGCCACCAGTGAATACAGGGGGCTCGACAGAGATACGCAGTATTTT; CDR3aa: CATSEYRGLDRDTQYF
abundance: .; j_gene: TRBJ2-7; v_gene: TRBV19; d_gene: .; CDR3nt: TGTGCCAGTAGTATAGTTGCCGGGGTCGAGCAGTACTTC; CDR3aa: CASSIVAGVEQYF
abundance: .; j_gene: TRBJ1-5; v_gene: TRBV19; d_gene: .; CDR3nt: TGTGCCAGTATCTCAGGGGCGCGCAATCAGCCCCAGCATTTT; CDR3aa: CASISGARNQPQHF
abundance: .; j_gene: TRBJ1-3; v_gene: TRBV6-5; d_gene: .; CDR3nt: TGTGCCAGCAGGCGGGGGCCGAGCTCGGGAAACACCATATATTTT; CDR3aa: CASRRGPSSGNTIYF
abundance: .; j_gene: TRBJ2-7; v_gene: TRBV3-1/TRBV3-2; d_gene: TRBD2; CDR3nt: TGTGCCAGCAGTCTGTCGGGAGGAGGGTACGAGCAGTACTTC; CDR3aa: CASSLSGGGYEQYF
abundance: .; j_gene: TRBJ2-4; v_gene: TRBV29-1; d_gene: TRBD1; CDR3nt: TGCAGCGCTCGACAGGGGAAAAACATTCAGTACTTC; CDR3aa: CSARQGKNIQYF
abundance: .; j_gene: TRBJ1-1; v_gene: TRBV6-5; d_gene: TRBD1; CDR3nt: TGTGCCAGCAGTTTTTCGACAGGGCAGGCTTTCTTT; CDR3aa: CASSFSTGQAFF
abundance: .; j_gene: TRBJ2-2; v_gene: TRBV5-3; d_gene: .; CDR3nt: TGTGCCAGAAGCCCACGCGGCTCCCCCGGCATGAACACCGGGGAGCTGTTTTTT; CDR3aa: CARSPRGSPGMNTGELFF
abundance: .; j_gene: TRBJ2-1; v_gene: TRBV28; d_gene: TRBD1; CDR3nt: TGTGCCAGCAGTTCCCCCGGGACAGGGGAGAGCTCCTACAATGAGCAGTTCTTC; CDR3aa: CASSSPGTGESSYNEQFF
abundance: .; j_gene: TRBJ1-3; v_gene: TRBV7-9; d_gene: TRBD1; CDR3nt: TGTGCCAGCAGCTCGGGACAGGGGGCTGGAAACACCATATATTTT; CDR3aa: CASSSGQGAGNTIYF
abundance: .; j_gene: TRBJ2-3; v_gene: TRBV11-1; d_gene: .; CDR3nt: TGTGCCAGCAGCTTGGTCAGAGGTACAGATACGCAGTATTTT; CDR3aa: CASSLVRGTDTQYF
abundance: .; j_gene: TRBJ1-3; v_gene: TRBV7-2; d_gene: .; CDR3nt: TGTGCCAGCAGCTTAGAAGCGCCACTCTCTGGAAACACCATATATTTT; CDR3aa: CASSLEAPLSGNTIYF
abundance: .; j_gene: TRBJ2-7; v_gene: TRBV2; d_gene: TRBD1; CDR3nt: TGTGCCAGCAGTACTAACCGGGACAGGGTTTACGAGCAGTACTTC; CDR3aa: CASSTNRDRVYEQYF
abundance: .; j_gene: TRBJ2-7; v_gene: TRBV5-6; d_gene: TRBD1; CDR3nt: TGTGCCAGCAACCCGGGACAGTGGTCTCCCGAGCAGTACTTC; CDR3aa: CASNPGQWSPEQYF
abundance: many; j_gene: TRBJ1-3; v_gene: TRBV4-1; d_gene: TRBD1; CDR3nt: TGCGCCAGCAGCCGACAGGGCCTACTATCTGGAAACACCATATATTTT; CDR3aa: CASSRQGLLSGNTIYF
abundance: .; j_gene: TRBJ1-2; v_gene: TRBV2; d_gene: TRBD1; CDR3nt: TGTGCCAGCAGCGGGGACAGGGATGCGTACTATGGCTACACCTTC; CDR3aa: CASSGDRDAYYGYTF
abundance: .; j_gene: TRBJ2-1; v_gene: TRBV20-1; d_gene: .; CDR3nt: TGCAGTGCTATGCGGACTTGGCAGTTCTTC; CDR3aa: CSAMRTWQFF
abundance: .; j_gene: TRBJ1-1; v_gene: TRBV5-1; d_gene: .; CDR3nt: TGCGCCAGCAGCTTGGCGGGGAGTGGGATGAACACTGAAGCTTTCTTT; CDR3aa: CASSLAGSGMNTEAFF
abundance: .; j_gene: TRBJ2-1; v_gene: TRBV7-3; d_gene: .; CDR3nt: TGTGCCAGCAGCTTGGGACTCGCCTACAATGAGCAGTTCTTC; CDR3aa: CASSLGLAYNEQFF
abundance: .; j_gene: TRBJ2-3; v_gene: TRBV7-3; d_gene: TRBD1; CDR3nt: TGTGCCAGCAGCCCGGGGACAGATCCGCGGTATTTT; CDR3aa: CASSPGTDPRYF
abundance: .; j_gene: TRBJ2-3; v_gene: TRBV30; d_gene: .; CDR3nt: TGTGCCTGGAAAGGGGACAAAACTAGCACAGATACGCAGTATTTT; CDR3aa: CAWKGDKTSTDTQYF
abundance: .; j_gene: TRBJ2-1; v_gene: TRBV9; d_gene: TRBD1; CDR3nt: TGTGCCAGCAGCCCCAGGACAGGGTTCAATGAGCAGTTCTTC; CDR3aa: CASSPRTGFNEQFF
abundance: .; j_gene: TRBJ1-2; v_gene: TRBV16; d_gene: TRBD1; CDR3nt: TGTGCCAGCAGCCAGGACAGGGAGGGGTTTGACTATGGCTACACCTTC; CDR3aa: CASSQDREGFDYGYTF
abundance: .; j_gene: TRBJ1-3; v_gene: TRBV28; d_gene: .; CDR3nt: TGTGCCAGCAGTTTGACCACAGTAAACACCATATATTTT; CDR3aa: CASSLTTVNTIYF
abundance: .; j_gene: TRBJ1-3; v_gene: TRBV7-2; d_gene: TRBD1; CDR3nt: TGTGCCAGCAGCTCGAGGACAGGGACGGGAAACACCATATATTTT; CDR3aa: CASSSRTGTGNTIYF
abundance: .; j_gene: TRBJ2-3; v_gene: TRBV19; d_gene: .; CDR3nt: TGTGCCACCCAGCGGTCCCCTAGCACAGATACGCAGTATTTT; CDR3aa: CATQRSPSTDTQYF
abundance: .; j_gene: TRBJ2-1; v_gene: TRBV6-5; d_gene: .; CDR3nt: TGTGCCAGCCTTACAGGGTACAATGAGCAGTTCTTC; CDR3aa: CASLTGYNEQFF
abundance: .; j_gene: TRBJ1-5; v_gene: TRBV30; d_gene: TRBD1; CDR3nt: TGTGCCTGGAGTGTACCAGGGGGCGGACAGCCCCAGCATTTT; CDR3aa: CAWSVPGGGQPQHF
abundance: .; j_gene: TRBJ2-7; v_gene: TRBV30; d_gene: TRBD1; CDR3nt: TGTGCCTGGAGTACGGGACAGGTCCCCTCCTACGAGCAGTACTTC; CDR3aa: CAWSTGQVPSYEQYF
abundance: .; j_gene: TRBJ1-6; v_gene: TRBV7-9; d_gene: TRBD1; CDR3nt: TGTGCCAGCAGCTTGATGGGACAGGCTAATTCACCCCTCCACTTT; CDR3aa: CASSLMGQANSPLHF
abundance: .; j_gene: TRBJ1-1; v_gene: TRBV5-1; d_gene: .; CDR3nt: TGCGCCAGCAGTTTAGATACGAACACTGAAGCTTTCTTT; CDR3aa: CASSLDTNTEAFF
abundance: .; j_gene: TRBJ1-1; v_gene: TRBV5-1; d_gene: .; CDR3nt: TGCGCCAGCAGCTTAACAGGGTACACTGAAGCTTTCTTT; CDR3aa: CASSLTGYTEAFF
abundance: .; j_gene: TRBJ1-2; v_gene: TRBV7-2; d_gene: TRBD1; CDR3nt: TGTGCCAGCAGCTCAAGGACAGGGGACTATGGCTACACCTTC; CDR3aa: CASSSRTGDYGYTF